One sample yielded the 26 T cell receptor beta chains listed below, sequenced in a study of blood T cell repertoires in COVID-19. Method: immunoSEQ multiplex PCR; TCRdb's copy keeps in-frame clones and lacks some. Here the sample spans roughly 100,000 clones, nearly 85% being singletons. The sample taken for sequencing was peripheral blood. The source is a human donor in a cohort sampled during active or convalescent COVID-19.

The chain links TRBV11-2 to TRBJ1-1; D unclear. CDR1 SGHAT and CDR2 FQNNGV come from the germline V gene. Trimming shortened V by 6 bases and J by 6 bases, and 14 bases separated the two germline ends. The CDR3 contains 13 residues. CDR3 sequence reads: CASSRLRSAEAFF. Here the CDR3 DNA reads TGTGCCAGCAGTCGCTTGCGAAGCGCTGAAGCTTTCTTT.

The V and J genes are TRBV29-1 and TRBJ2-4; D might be TRBD1 (5 bases). The V gene lost 4 bases and the J gene lost 6 bases, with 10 bases spanning the gap. This CDR3 comprises 12 residues. Germline-derived CDR1 and CDR2 are SQVTM and ANQGSEA. The CDR3 coding sequence is TGCAGCGTTGTTTACGACAGAAACATTCAGTACTTC. Protein product: CSVVYDRNIQYF.

This clone was observed a few times. V usage is TRBV11-2 and J usage is TRBJ1-2; D gene uncertain. The CDR3 has 14 amino acids. Deletions cut 3 bases from V and 9 bases from J, with 17 bases between. Germline CDR1 and CDR2: SGHAT and FQNNGV. Here the CDR3 DNA reads TGTGCCAGCAGCTTTTCTGAAGCCACTGTTCGCTACACCTTC. Translation gives CASSFSEATVRYTF.

A note on this clone: The sample holds other DNA sequences that translate to the same CDR3. The chain couples TRBV5-1 to TRBJ1-1; a weak D match, TRBD1 (6 bases). CDR1 is SGHRS, CDR2 YFSETQ, per germline. Trimming took 2 bases from V and 4 from J, leaving 15 bases between them. This CDR3 is built from 15 residues. CDR3 protein: CASSLAQGGGTEAFF. The CDR3 nucleotides are TGCGCCAGCAGCTTAGCTCAGGGAGGGGGCACTGAAGCTTTCTTT.

The chain has TRBV12-2 and TRBJ1-5; the table's D gene call, TRBD1, was not cross checked with the DNA. TRBV12-2 is classified as a pseudogene. CDR3 length: 20 amino acids. CDR3 loop: CASRLERQGARRSSNQPQHF. The CDR3 DNA sequence: TGTGCAAGTCGCTTAGAGAGACAGGGAGCGCGTAGGAGTAGCAATCAGCCCCAGCATTTT.

The V and J genes are TRBV7-8 and TRBJ2-7; tentative D call: TRBD1 (6 bases). V was cut by 5 bases and J by 4 bases, with 21 bases left in between. Germline V gives CDR1 SGHVS, CDR2 FQNEAQ. The length of the CDR3 is 16 residues. The CDR3 reads CASSRRSKQGRYEQYF. The CDR3 DNA follows: TGTGCCAGCAGCCGTCGAAGTAAACAGGGTCGGTACGAGCAGTACTTC.

The chain employs TRBV5-1 and TRBJ1-5, with D hard to call. The CDR3 length is 14 residues. Germline CDR1 is SGHRS and CDR2 is YFSETQ. V was clipped by 4 bases and J by 7 bases, with 15 bases between them. The CDR3 loop is CASSLPKRYQPQHF. CDR3 nucleotides: TGCGCCAGCAGCCTCCCGAAGCGGTACCAGCCCCAGCATTTT. Filled out from reference TRBV5-1 and TRBJ1-5, the complete variable domain reads KAGVTQTPRYLIKTRGQQVTLSCSPISGHRSVSWYQQTPGQGLQFLFEYFSETQRNKGNFPGRFSGRQFSNSRSEMNVSTLELGDSALYLCASSLPKRYQPQHFGDGTRLSIL.

The chain joins TRBV15 to TRBJ2-4, with 8 bases that match TRBD1. Trimming took 4 bases from V and 5 from J; bases not matched to a gene: 10. The CDR3 is 16 amino acids. Germline values: CDR1 LNHNV, CDR2 YYDKDF (reference sequence). CDR3 DNA sequence: TGTGCCACCAGCACCCTTGGACAGGGAATAGAAAACATTCAGTACTTC. Translation: CATSTLGQGIENIQYF.

Note on this clone: Distinct nucleotide sequences in the sample also encode this CDR3. CDR3 amino acids: CASSLSGYEQYF. The CDR3 nucleotides are TGTGCCAGCAGCTTGTCAGGGTACGAGCAGTACTTC. The chain combines TRBV5-6 with TRBJ2-7; TRBD1 is a possible D gene (5 bases). The ends were cut back, 1 base at V and 4 bases at J, with 6 bases in the middle. From germline, CDR1 is SGHDT and CDR2 YYEEEE. The CDR3 runs 12 residues.

The chain joins TRBV3-1 (or the pseudogene TRBV3-2) to TRBJ1-5; TRBD1 matches at 10 bases. The CDR3 sequence is 15 residues long. Germline V gene data show CDR1 as LGHDT and CDR2 as YNNKEL (reference sequence). The J segment lost 6 bases and the V segment lost 0 bases, leaving 2 bases of the junction unmatched. The CDR3 DNA reads as TGTGCCAGCAGCCAAGATTGGACAGGGGGTCAGCCCCAGCATTTT. It is translated as CASSQDWTGGQPQHF.

The chain uses TRBV11-2 and TRBJ1-5, with D perhaps matching TRBD1 (5 bases). The germline V gene encodes CDR1 SGHAT and CDR2 FQNNGV. Trimming stripped 5 bases from V and 3 bases from J, with 11 bases between. The CDR3 has 14 amino acids. CDR3 sequence: CASSPGQINQPQHF. The CDR3 DNA is TGTGCCAGCAGCCCAGGACAAATCAATCAGCCCCAGCATTTT.

The rearrangement links TRBV5-4 to TRBJ2-5; TRBD2 agrees at 8 bases. The CDR3 runs 15 residues. V gave up 3 bases and J gave up 4 bases; unmatched junction bases: 8. The germline CDR1 and CDR2 sequences are SGHNT and YYREEE (reference sequence). The CDR3 DNA is TGTGCCAGCAGCTCCGGCCGGGGGGGCGTAGAGACCCAGTACTTC. Translating it yields CASSSGRGGVETQYF.

The chain employs TRBV12-3 or TRBV12-4 and TRBJ2-5; D is unclear. V was pared by 3 bases and J by 4 bases, with 3 bases between. This CDR3 has 11 residues. DNA for the CDR3: TGTGCCAGCAGTTTCGGAGAGACCCAGTACTTC. Its protein product is CASSFGETQYF.

The chain has TRBV5-1 and TRBJ1-4; no clear D. Germline loops: CDR1 SGHRS, CDR2 YFSETQ. V was pared by 5 bases and J by 8 bases, with 16 bases between. The CDR3 runs 14 residues. CDR3: CASRRKDRGEKLFF. The CDR3 coding sequence is TGCGCCAGCAGGCGAAAAGACCGAGGGGAAAAACTGTTTTTT.

The chain uses TRBV30 and TRBJ1-2; perhaps TRBD1 as D (6 bases). Trimming shortened V by 2 bases and J by 4 bases, and 14 bases separated the two germline ends. Germline V lookup: CDR1 GTSNPN, CDR2 SVGIG (reference sequence). The CDR3 covers 14 residues. CDR3 in amino acids: CAWSRTAASYGYTF. The CDR3 DNA reads TGTGCCTGGAGTAGGACAGCTGCTAGCTATGGCTACACCTTC.

The chain recombines TRBV5-1 with TRBJ2-2; 8 bases agree with TRBD1. The CDR3 sequence is 15 residues long. Per the germline V gene, CDR1 is SGHRS and CDR2 is YFSETQ. V gave up 3 bases and J gave up 4 bases; unmatched junction bases: 5. The chain's CDR3 is CASSWTGSATGELFF. Written as DNA, the CDR3 is TGCGCCAGCAGCTGGACAGGGAGTGCCACCGGGGAGCTGTTTTTT. Supplemented by reference TRBV5-1 and TRBJ2-2, the full variable domain reads KAGVTQTPRYLIKTRGQQVTLSCSPISGHRSVSWYQQTPGQGLQFLFEYFSETQRNKGNFPGRFSGRQFSNSRSEMNVSTLELGDSALYLCASSWTGSATGELFFGEGSRLTVL.

This clone showed up just a few times. CDR3 amino acids: CASSKVAGEESTEAFF. CDR3 DNA: TGTGCCAGCAGCAAAGTAGCGGGGGAGGAGAGCACTGAAGCTTTCTTT. The chain recombines TRBV21-1 with TRBJ1-1. TRBV21-1 is noted as a pseudogene. There are 16 residues in the CDR3.

The V call is TRBV29-1, the J call TRBJ1-2; TRBD1 is a possible D gene (5 bases). CDR3 length: 15 residues. Germline V gene lookup returns CDR1 SQVTM and CDR2 ANQGSEA. Here the CDR3 reads CSGGVGATLNYGYTF. The CDR3, as DNA: TGCAGTGGGGGGGTCGGGGCCACCTTGAACTATGGCTACACCTTC.

The rearrangement joins TRBV16 to TRBJ1-3; TRBD1 is a possible D gene (6 bases). V shed 0 bases and J shed 6 bases, with 15 bases lying between them. Germline V gives CDR1 KGHSY, CDR2 FQNENV. This CDR3 is built from 16 residues. CDR3 residues: CASSQSGAAFINTIYF. The CDR3 nucleotides read TGTGCCAGCAGCCAATCGGGGGCAGCCTTTATAAACACCATATATTTT.

This clone occurred once. The rearrangement uses TRBV7-8 and TRBJ1-2; 9 bases fit TRBD1. J gave up 4 bases and V 5 bases, and 5 bases lay outside the gene matches. The CDR3 is made up of 14 amino acids. Germline CDR1 is SGHVS and CDR2 is FQNEAQ. The CDR3 DNA reads TGTGCCAGCAGCAGCAGGGGACAGGGCTATGGCTACACCTTC. Translating gives CASSSRGQGYGYTF.

To note about this clone: Mismatch with germline at one junction end may stem from a read error. The chain couples TRBV7-9 to TRBJ1-2; 8 nucleotides line up with TRBD1. Germline-derived CDR1 and CDR2 are SEHNR and FQNEAQ (reference sequence). There are 16 residues in the CDR3. CDR3 bases: TGTGCCAGCAGCTTCGGAACGGGACAGGCTCCTTATGGGATTGAGTTC. Amino acids: CASSFGTGQAPYGIEF.

The chain links TRBV19 to TRBJ1-1; weak D call: TRBD1 (5 bases). This CDR3 region has 15 residues. The V gene's germline CDR1 is LNHDA and CDR2 SQIVND (reference sequence). Deletions cut 4 bases from V and 0 bases from J, with 12 bases between. In nucleotides, the CDR3 is TGTGCCAGTAGTAAGACAGATTACATGAACACTGAAGCTTTCTTT. Translating gives CASSKTDYMNTEAFF.

The V gene is TRBV5-1, the J gene TRBJ1-6, with 9 bases lining up with TRBD1. Germline assignment: CDR1 SGHRS and CDR2 YFSETQ. The CDR3 contains 17 residues. V shed 4 bases and J 0 bases; nucleotides not matched to a gene: 5. CDR3 nucleotide sequence: TGCGCCAGCAGCGCCGGGACAGGGAGCTCCTATAATTCACCCCTCCACTTT. This codes for CASSAGTGSSYNSPLHF.

The CDR3 spells CASKERGTEAFF. DNA of the CDR3: TGTGCCAGCAAAGAACGGGGCACTGAAGCTTTCTTT. The chain employs TRBV27 and TRBJ1-1, with D hard to call. CDR1 MNHEY and CDR2 SMNVEV come from the germline V gene (reference sequence). The V gene lost 7 bases and the J gene lost 4 bases, with 10 bases spanning the gap. The CDR3 contains 12 residues.

The CDR3 region is CASRETGSGNTIYF. As DNA, the CDR3 is TGTGCCAGTAGGGAGACAGGGTCTGGAAACACCATATATTTT. The chain employs TRBV19 and TRBJ1-3, with TRBD1 matching 7 bases. From germline, CDR1 is LNHDA and CDR2 SQIVND (reference sequence). The V gene end was trimmed by 6 bases and the J gene end by 1 base; junction bases not matched to a gene: 3. The CDR3 is 14 amino acids.

The genes are TRBV19 and TRBJ2-3; TRBD1 matches at 12 bases. The CDR3 length is 16 residues. The junction had 12 bases not matched to a gene; V was cut back by 6 bases and J by 8 bases. Germline-derived CDR1 and CDR2 are LNHDA and SQIVND (reference sequence). Here the CDR3 DNA reads TGTGCCAGTAGCCGAGGGGACAGGGGGCCTGGGGGTACGCAGTATTTT. It specifies CASSRGDRGPGGTQYF.